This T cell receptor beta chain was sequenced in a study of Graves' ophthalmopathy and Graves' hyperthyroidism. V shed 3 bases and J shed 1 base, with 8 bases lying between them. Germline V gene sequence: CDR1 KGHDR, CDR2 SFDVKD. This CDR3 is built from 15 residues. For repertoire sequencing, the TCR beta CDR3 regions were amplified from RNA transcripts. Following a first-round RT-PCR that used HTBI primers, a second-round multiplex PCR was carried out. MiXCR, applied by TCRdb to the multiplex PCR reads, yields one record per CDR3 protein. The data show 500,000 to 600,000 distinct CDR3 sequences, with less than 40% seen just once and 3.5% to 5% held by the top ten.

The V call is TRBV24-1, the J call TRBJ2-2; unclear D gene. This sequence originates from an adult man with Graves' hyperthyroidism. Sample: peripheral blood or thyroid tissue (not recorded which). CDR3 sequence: CATSDARVNTGELFF. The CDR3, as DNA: TGTGCCACCAGTGATGCTCGGGTGAACACCGGGGAGCTGTTTTTT.